This TCR beta chain was captured by sequencing in a study of CD8 T cells in ankylosing spondylitis. The study's findings and limits: There was reportedly significant enrichment of clones that were disease-linked in matched ankylosing spondylitis synovial fluid. Eight highly homologous variants formed a TCR beta motif that appeared characteristic of ankylosing spondylitis blood. Clones linked to disease, bearing a CD8+ phenotype, were relatively rare in peripheral blood. In reactive arthritis synovial fluid and blood, some motif variants had been reported before.

Germline CDR1 and CDR2: KGHDR and SFDVKD. The V and J ends lost 6 bases and 3 bases respectively, with 20 bases between them. This CDR3 has 16 amino acids. Using quantitative 5'-RACE with molecular barcodes, the authors made TCR beta libraries. TCRdb reprocessed the 5' RACE reads with MiXCR, giving one entry per CDR3 protein. The table records a few hundred thousand distinct CDR3 sequences, under 8.5% of them present only once. Comment on this clonotype: What it binds is not known.

The sequence came from a male donor with ankylosing spondylitis. The J gene is TRBJ2-7, the V gene TRBV24-1, with D possibly called TRBD1 or TRBD2 (5 bases each). Sequenced: blood, either unsorted or a sorted T cell fraction (not recorded which). The CDR3 DNA reads TGTGCCACCAGTCCCCCCGCCCTGGGACGATGCTACGAGCAGTACTTC. Protein sequence: CATSPPALGRCYEQYF.